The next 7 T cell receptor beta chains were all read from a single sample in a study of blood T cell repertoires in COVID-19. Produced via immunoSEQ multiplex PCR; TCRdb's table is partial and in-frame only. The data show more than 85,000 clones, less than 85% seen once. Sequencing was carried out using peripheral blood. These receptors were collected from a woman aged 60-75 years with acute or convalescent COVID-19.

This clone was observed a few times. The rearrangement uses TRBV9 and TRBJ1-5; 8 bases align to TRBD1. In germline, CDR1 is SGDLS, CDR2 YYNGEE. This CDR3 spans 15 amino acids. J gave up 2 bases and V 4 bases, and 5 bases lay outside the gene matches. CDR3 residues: CASSPDRGGNQPQHF. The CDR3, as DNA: TGTGCCAGCAGCCCAGACAGGGGAGGCAATCAGCCCCAGCATTTT.

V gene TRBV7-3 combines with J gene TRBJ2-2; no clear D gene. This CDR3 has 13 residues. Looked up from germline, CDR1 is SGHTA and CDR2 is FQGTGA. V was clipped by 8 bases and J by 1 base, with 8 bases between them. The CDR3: CASGEQNTGELFF. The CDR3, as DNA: TGTGCCAGCGGTGAGCAGAACACCGGGGAGCTGTTTTTT.

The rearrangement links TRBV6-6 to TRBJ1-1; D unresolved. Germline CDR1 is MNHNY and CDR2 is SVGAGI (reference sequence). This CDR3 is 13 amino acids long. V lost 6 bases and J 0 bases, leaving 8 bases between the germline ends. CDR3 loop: CASSPKMNTEAFF. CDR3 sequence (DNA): TGTGCCAGCAGCCCTAAGATGAACACTGAAGCTTTCTTT.

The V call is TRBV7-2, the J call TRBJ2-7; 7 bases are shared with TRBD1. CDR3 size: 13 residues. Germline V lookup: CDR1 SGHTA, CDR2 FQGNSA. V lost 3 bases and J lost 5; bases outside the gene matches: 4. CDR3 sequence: CASSFRGGDEQYF. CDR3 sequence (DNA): TGTGCCAGCAGCTTCCGAGGGGGCGACGAGCAGTACTTC.

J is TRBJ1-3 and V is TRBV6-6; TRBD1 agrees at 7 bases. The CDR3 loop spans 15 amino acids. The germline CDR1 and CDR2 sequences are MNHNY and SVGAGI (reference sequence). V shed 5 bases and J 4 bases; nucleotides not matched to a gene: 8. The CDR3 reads CASSLAGGEGNTIYF. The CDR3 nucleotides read TGTGCCAGCAGTCTCGCAGGGGGAGAAGGAAACACCATATATTTT.

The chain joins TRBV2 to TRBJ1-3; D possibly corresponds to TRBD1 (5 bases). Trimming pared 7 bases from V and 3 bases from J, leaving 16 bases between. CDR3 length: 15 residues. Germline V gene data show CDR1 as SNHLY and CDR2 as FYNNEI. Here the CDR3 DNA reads TGTGCCAGCATCCAGGGAGGGAGTGGTGGAAACACCATATATTTT. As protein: CASIQGGSGGNTIYF.

Here the CDR3 reads CASSPGVGGMNTEAFF. The CDR3 DNA is TGTGCCAGCAGCCCCGGGGTCGGAGGCATGAACACTGAAGCTTTCTTT. The chain joins TRBV5-4 to TRBJ1-1; D not resolved. The germline V gene encodes CDR1 SGHNT and CDR2 YYREEE (reference sequence). Trimming pared 4 bases from V and 0 bases from J, leaving 16 bases between. This CDR3 is 16 amino acids long.